The clone carrying this T cell receptor beta chain was counted a few times. The CDR3 totals 15 residues. V lost 6 bases to trimming and J lost 1 base; unmatched junction nucleotides: 7. Looked up from germline, CDR1 is WNHNN and CDR2 is SYGVQD (reference sequence). Clones were sequenced by immunoSEQ multiplex PCR, and TCRdb holds only the in-frame ones, with some missing. The sample has a few hundred thousand clones; around 86% are singletons. The data originate from a study of blood T cell repertoires in COVID-19. The origin of this receptor is a woman aged 50 to 60 with COVID-19, enrolled during active disease. Sequencing was performed on peripheral blood. The rearrangement joins TRBV10-1 to TRBJ2-7; 9 bases line up with TRBD1. The CDR3 protein is CASSLGTGLSYEQYF. The DNA for the CDR3 is TGCGCCAGCAGCCTTGGGACAGGGCTATCCTACGAGCAGTACTTC.